Presented here are 20 T cell receptor beta chains from one specimen sequenced in a study of identical twins. TCRdb itself ran the 5' RACE reads through MiXCR, one entry per CDR3 protein. The profile shows about 550,000 distinct CDR3 sequences, around 22% of them singletons. This sample was also put to use in a study of yellow fever vaccine responses in identical twins.

The source material was CD4+ T cells sorted from blood. Source of these receptors: a woman aged 18-35 years in good health.

Concerning this clonotype: This may stem from a read error, because a much larger clone lies one nucleotide away. The chain uses TRBV15 and TRBJ2-1, with D unclear. This CDR3 has 15 amino acids. Germline V gene data show CDR1 as LNHNV and CDR2 as YYDKDF (reference sequence). The CDR3 loop is CATSRVVLVGNEHFF. The CDR3 DNA reads TGTGCCACCAGCAGAGTGGTTCTAGTAGGCAATGAGCACTTCTTC.

This clonotype was seen a single time. The rearrangement links TRBV12-3 or TRBV12-4 to TRBJ2-1, with 9 bases fitting TRBD2. The length of the CDR3 is 18 residues. In nucleotides, the CDR3 is TGTACCCGCTGTCCGGCCGTAGTTGCGGGGGGGCCCTACAATGAGCAGTTCTTC. Protein product: CTRCPAVVAGGPYNEQFF.

This clonotype was seen just once. The chain has TRBV20-1 and TRBJ2-7; 9 bases align to TRBD1. CDR1 is DFQATT and CDR2 is SNEGSKA in the germline V gene (reference sequence). The length of the CDR3 is 12 residues. CDR3 protein: CMTPGQGFEQYF. The DNA for the CDR3 is TGCATGACCCCGGGACAGGGCTTTGAGCAGTACTTC.

In this sample, this clonotype turned up once. The chain recombines TRBV20-1 with TRBJ2-7; 8 nucleotides match TRBD2. V shed 6 bases, J shed 3 bases, and the junction held 13 bases outside the gene matches. Germline lookup yields CDR1 DFQATT and CDR2 SNEGSKA (reference sequence). The CDR3 spans 15 residues. The CDR3 region is CSAPTPLSGSYEQYF. The DNA of the CDR3 is TGCAGTGCCCCTACCCCCTTGAGCGGGAGCTACGAGCAGTACTTC.

The sample holds a few counts of this clonotype. This chain joins TRBV24-1 and TRBJ2-1, with 7 bases identical to TRBD2. Unmatched junction bases numbered 12, after V lost 4 bases and J lost 10 bases. From germline, CDR1 is KGHDR and CDR2 SFDVKD. The CDR3 has 15 residues. The CDR3: CATSDPGTKVGEQFF. The CDR3 DNA reads TGTGCCACCAGTGACCCCGGGACTAAAGTGGGCGAGCAGTTCTTC.

The V call is TRBV29-1, the J call TRBJ2-5; unclear D gene. Germline V CDR1 and CDR2: SQVTM, ANQGSEA. The CDR3 is 14 residues long. In nucleotides, the CDR3 is TGCATCGCGACTGGGCTCAGGAGACAAGAGACCCAGTACTTC. Translated, it gives CIATGLRRQETQYF.

Only a few counts were recorded for this clonotype. This rearrangement joins TRBV5-1 to TRBJ2-5; no clear D gene. The germline CDR1 and CDR2 sequences are SGHRS and YFSETQ. The CDR3 is 16 residues long. V lost 4 bases, J lost 2 bases, and 18 bases lay in between. CDR3 residues: CASSPQPTQTQETQYF. The CDR3 DNA is TGCGCCAGCAGCCCCCAACCGACACAAACACAAGAGACCCAGTACTTC.

The CDR3 region is CASSDRAQTDTQYF. CDR3 nucleotide sequence: TGTGCCAGCAGTGACAGGGCACAGACAGATACGCAGTATTTT. The chain carries TRBV2 and TRBJ2-3, with a possible D match to TRBD1 (5 bases). CDR1 and CDR2 from the germline V gene are SNHLY and FYNNEI. The ends were cut back, 3 bases at V and 3 bases at J, with 10 bases in the middle. The CDR3 runs to 14 residues.

This clonotype was counted many times. One junction end disagrees with the germline gene, perhaps due to a read error. The chain employs TRBV3-1 and TRBJ1-6; D unclear. Germline V gene sequence: CDR1 LGHDT, CDR2 YNNKEL (reference sequence). CDR3 length equals 13 residues. The CDR3 here is CASRQAKASPLHF. CDR3 bases: TGTGCCAGCAGACAAGCAAAGGCTTCACCCCTCCACTTT.

This clonotype was found a few times. The V call is TRBV20-1, the J call TRBJ1-5; TRBD1 aligns across 8 bases. Germline V gene lookup returns CDR1 DFQATT and CDR2 SNEGSKA (reference sequence). The length of the CDR3 is 13 residues. The V segment lost 5 bases and the J segment 7 bases; nucleotides outside the gene matches: 7. The CDR3: CSAGTGFSQPQHF. The CDR3 nucleotides are TGCAGTGCTGGGACAGGTTTTTCGCAGCCCCAGCATTTT.

The CDR3: CASSPSAQGSYNSPLHF. CDR3 DNA: TGTGCCAGCAGCCCCTCGGCCCAGGGTTCCTATAATTCACCCCTCCACTTT. V gene TRBV12-3 or TRBV12-4 combines with J gene TRBJ1-6; TRBD1 might be the D (5 bases). V was shortened by 6 bases and J by 1 base, with 16 bases between the two germline ends. This CDR3 contains 17 residues.

The J gene is TRBJ2-2, the V gene TRBV3-1; 15 positions match TRBD2. Germline CDR1 LGHDT, CDR2 YNNKEL (reference sequence). This CDR3 contains 18 residues. The V and J ends lost 5 bases and 0 bases, in that order; junction bases with no gene match: 4. The CDR3 sequence is CASSFRTSGRANTGELFF. CDR3 sequence (DNA): TGTGCCAGCAGCTTTAGGACTAGCGGGAGGGCGAACACCGGGGAGCTGTTTTTT.

V is TRBV10-3 and J is TRBJ1-5; TRBD1 might be the D (6 bases). V was trimmed by 10 bases and J by 4 bases, leaving 11 bases between them. The CDR3 totals 12 residues. Germline V gene data show CDR1 as ENHRY and CDR2 as SYGVKD. CDR3 loop: CATGQKNQPQHF. CDR3 DNA sequence: TGTGCCACCGGACAGAAAAATCAGCCCCAGCATTTT.

The chain links TRBV28 to TRBJ2-2; TRBD2 agrees at 7 bases. V lost 2 bases, J lost 3 bases, and 6 bases stayed unmatched. The CDR3 spans 16 residues. Per the germline V gene, CDR1 is MDHEN and CDR2 is SYDVKM. The CDR3 DNA follows: TGTGCCAGCAGTTTACTGGGACTACCACACACCGGGGAGCTGTTTTTT. It codes for CASSLLGLPHTGELFF.

This clonotype was counted a few times. The chain is built from TRBV6-5 and TRBJ2-1, with 11 bases lining up with TRBD2. V shed 5 bases and J 6 bases; nucleotides not matched to a gene: 6. Germline CDR1 and CDR2: MNHEY and SVGAGI. The CDR3 is 15 residues long. The CDR3 spells CASSILAGVSNEQFF. CDR3 DNA: TGTGCCAGCAGTATACTAGCGGGGGTTTCCAATGAGCAGTTCTTC.

The V and J genes are TRBV24-1 and TRBJ2-2, with D unresolved. This CDR3 contains 16 residues. Between the trimmed V and J ends, which lost 1 base and 0 bases, there was a span of 8 bases. Germline V gives CDR1 KGHDR, CDR2 SFDVKD. This CDR3 is CATSDFGRSNTGELFF. CDR3 nucleotide sequence: TGTGCCACCAGTGATTTTGGACGGTCGAACACCGGGGAGCTGTTTTTT.

This clonotype appeared a few times. The genes are TRBV5-1 and TRBJ2-7, with 13 nucleotides matching TRBD2. V lost 4 bases to trimming and J lost 6 bases; unmatched junction nucleotides: 7. Germline CDR1 SGHRS, CDR2 YFSETQ. The CDR3 has 15 residues. The CDR3 coding sequence is TGCGCCAGCAGCAGGGGACTAGCGGGAAGTGGCGAGCAGTACTTC. Translation: CASSRGLAGSGEQYF. Using reference TRBV5-1 and TRBJ2-7 for the parts outside the CDR3, the full variable domain is KAGVTQTPRYLIKTRGQQVTLSCSPISGHRSVSWYQQTPGQGLQFLFEYFSETQRNKGNFPGRFSGRQFSNSRSEMNVSTLELGDSALYLCASSRGLAGSGEQYFGPGTRLTVT.

In its sample, this clonotype was seen many times. The genes are TRBV4-1 and TRBJ2-3; TRBD1 matches at 9 bases. Germline loops: CDR1 MGHRA, CDR2 YSYEKL. The J segment lost 5 bases and the V segment lost 1 base, leaving 1 base of the junction unmatched. The CDR3 spans 14 residues. CDR3 residues: CASSQGQGEDTQYF. The DNA of the CDR3 is TGCGCCAGCAGCCAAGGACAGGGGGAAGATACGCAGTATTTT.

The rearrangement uses TRBV28 and TRBJ2-1; 8 positions match TRBD1. There are 16 residues in the CDR3. Germline CDR1 MDHEN, CDR2 SYDVKM. Trimming at V came to 1 base and at J to 4 bases, leaving 6 bases not matched to a gene. The CDR3 region has the DNA TGTGCCAGCAGTTTATCGGCAGGGGGCGCGTACAATGAGCAGTTCTTC. Amino acid sequence: CASSLSAGGAYNEQFF.

This chain joins TRBV5-1 and TRBJ2-2, with D unresolved. The CDR3 loop spans 14 amino acids. In germline, CDR1 is SGHRS, CDR2 YFSETQ. V was pared by 1 base and J by 5 bases, with 9 bases between. CDR3 sequence reads: CASSLPLGTGELFF. The CDR3 DNA sequence: TGCGCCAGCAGCTTGCCCCTGGGAACCGGGGAGCTGTTTTTT.